This T cell receptor (beta chain) was retrieved from a study of T cells in narcolepsy. Sequenced by immunoSEQ multiplex PCR; TCRdb stores in-frame clones only, minus some. The repertoire holds 34,000 or so clones, with 79% as singletons. This CDR3 is built from 11 residues. Trimming pared 5 bases from V and 3 bases from J, leaving 5 bases between. Germline V CDR1 and CDR2: SQVTM, ANQGSEA. The chain carries TRBV29-1 and TRBJ2-1; D call uncertain. The sequence was collected from a human donor in good health. The sample taken for sequencing was memory (CD45RA-) CD4+ T cells from blood. Written as DNA, the CDR3 is TGCAGCGTTACTCGCTACAATGAGCAGTTCTTC. As protein: CSVTRYNEQFF.